The clone carrying this T cell receptor beta chain was counted at least ten times. No antigen is known for it. The V end lost 4 bases, the J end lost 5 bases, and 9 bases lay between the germline ends. The germline V gene has CDR1 SNHLY and CDR2 FYNNEI. The CDR3 runs 13 residues. The entry originates in a study of T cells in Graves' hyperthyroidism and ophthalmopathy. Patients affected by ophthalmopathy presented a Clinical Activity Score of at least 3, a NOSPECS grade of at least 4, and disease duration below 3 months. Exclusion criteria comprised uncontrolled infection, other autoimmune disease, pregnancy or lactation. Amplification of TCR beta CDR3 regions was performed using RNA transcripts as template. HTBI primers were employed in a first-round RT-PCR of the TCR CDR3. TCRdb analysed the multiplex PCR reads with MiXCR anew, one entry per CDR3 protein. The data contain over 450,000 distinct CDR3 sequences, 15% to 20% of them singletons.

Study-wide results and limits: Classification by a 13 V-J model distinguished ophthalmopathy from stable hyperthyroidism. Most thyroid clonotypes that were expanded above 0.001 also turned up in blood.

The rearrangement uses TRBV2 and TRBJ1-5; possibly TRBD1 for D (6 bases). The receptor comes from a woman between 18 and 29 years old with Graves' ophthalmopathy. Source material: blood. DNA of the CDR3: TGTGCCAGCAGTGGGGAGGGGGATCAGCCCCAGCATTTT. Its protein product is CASSGEGDQPQHF. Based on the CDR3 plus reference TRBV2 and TRBJ1-5, the full variable domain is EPEVTQTPSHQVTQMGQEVILRCVPISNHLYFYWYRQILGQKVEFLVSFYNNEISEKSEIFDDQFSVERPDGSNFTLKIRSTKLEDSAMYFCASSGEGDQPQHFGDGTRLSIL.